These 14 T cell receptor beta chains originate from one sample sequenced in a study of blood T cell repertoires in COVID-19. Libraries were prepared by immunoSEQ multiplex PCR; TCRdb keeps only in-frame clonotypes and omits some of them. The sample holds approximately 290,000 clones, approximately 85% seen once. Sequences were obtained from peripheral blood. All receptors derive from a human donor with COVID-19, enrolled during active disease. The donor label of this sample is uncertain.

The rearrangement uses TRBV5-1 and TRBJ1-1; 7 positions agree with TRBD1. The germline CDR1 and CDR2 sequences are SGHRS and YFSETQ. Germline trimming cut 0 bases from V and 4 bases from J; bases unmatched to any gene: 12. The CDR3 contains 17 residues. CDR3 bases: TGCGCCAGCAGCTTGGCTATTACAGGGGTCCGGGGCACTGAAGCTTTCTTT. Its translation is CASSLAITGVRGTEAFF.

The chain combines TRBV2 with TRBJ2-1, with TRBD1 matching 10 bases. CDR3 length: 13 amino acids. The trim removed 9 bases at V and 6 bases at J, leaving 5 bases unmatched. The germline gives CDR1 SNHLY, CDR2 FYNNEI. The CDR3 nucleotides are TGTGCCAGTTCCGGGACAGGGGTCAATGAGCAGTTCTTC. It is translated as CASSGTGVNEQFF.

This clone occurred a few times. The gene calls are TRBV19 and TRBJ2-1, with 8 nucleotides matching TRBD2. The CDR3 is made up of 14 amino acids. Germline loops: CDR1 LNHDA, CDR2 SQIVND (reference sequence). The ends lost 5 bases at V and 7 bases at J; junction bases unmatched: 7. The CDR3 loop reads CASSPSGSRNEQFF. Here the CDR3 DNA reads TGTGCCAGTAGTCCCAGCGGGAGTCGGAATGAGCAGTTCTTC.

J is TRBJ1-2 and V is TRBV19; 7 positions agree with TRBD1. CDR1 is LNHDA, CDR2 SQIVND, per germline (reference sequence). The trim removed 2 bases at V and 4 bases at J, leaving 7 bases unmatched. This CDR3 comprises 15 residues. The CDR3 spells CASSILGTATYGYTF. CDR3 nucleotide sequence: TGTGCCAGTAGTATATTGGGGACAGCAACCTATGGCTACACCTTC.

The chain recombines TRBV18 with TRBJ1-1; 8 positions match TRBD1. This CDR3 has 16 amino acids. CDR1 is KGHSH, CDR2 LQKENI, per germline. V lost 2 bases to trimming and J lost 1 base; unmatched junction nucleotides: 6. Here the CDR3 reads CASSPDEGQGNTEAFF. Written as DNA, the CDR3 is TGTGCCAGCTCACCAGATGAAGGACAGGGGAACACTGAAGCTTTCTTT.

This chain connects TRBV30 to TRBJ1-1; D unclear. The CDR3 sequence is 14 residues long. Germline lookup yields CDR1 GTSNPN and CDR2 SVGIG (reference sequence). The ends were cut back, 0 bases at V and 6 bases at J, with 14 bases in the middle. The CDR3 DNA is TGTGCCTGGAGTGTATCTCGGCACAGTTCTGAAGCTTTCTTT. Protein sequence: CAWSVSRHSSEAFF.

DNA of the CDR3: TGTGCCTGGAGTGTACTCCGGGGAGGCGGCTACACCTTC. Encoded protein: CAWSVLRGGGYTF. The chain recombines TRBV30 with TRBJ1-2; D gene unclear. V lost 0 bases to trimming and J lost 8 bases, with 13 bases between them. The CDR3 covers 13 residues. Germline lookup yields CDR1 GTSNPN and CDR2 SVGIG (reference sequence). Looking up the rest from reference TRBV30 and TRBJ1-2 gives the full variable domain: SQTIHQWPATLVQPVGSPLSLECTVEGTSNPNLYWYRQAAGRGLQLLFYSVGIGQISSEVPQNLSASRPQDRQFILSSKKLLLSDSGFYLCAWSVLRGGGYTFGSGTRLTVV.

This clone has a single count. V and J are TRBV15 and TRBJ2-1; D ambiguous. The V end was cut by 0 bases, the J end by 15 bases, with 15 bases between. This CDR3 is 13 amino acids long. The germline gives CDR1 LNHNV, CDR2 YYDKDF (reference sequence). The DNA for the CDR3 is TGTGCCACCAGCAGAGATCCCAATGAGGCTCGGTTCTTC. Protein product: CATSRDPNEARFF.

This sequence joins TRBV5-4 and TRBJ2-1, with D unresolved. The V gene's germline CDR1 is SGHNT and CDR2 YYREEE (reference sequence). V lost 4 bases to trimming and J lost 8 bases, with 16 bases between them. The CDR3 covers 14 residues. This chain's CDR3 is CASSRKTGSHEQFF. CDR3 in DNA: TGTGCCAGCAGCCGGAAAACGGGTTCTCATGAGCAGTTCTTC.

The table lists this clone with a count of one. V usage is TRBV7-3 and J usage is TRBJ1-1; no reliable D call. Germline assignment: CDR1 SGHTA and CDR2 FQGTGA. This CDR3 contains 14 residues. V shed 5 bases and J shed 0 bases, with 10 bases lying between them. The CDR3 nucleotides are TGTGCCAGCAGCCGGGAGCCTATGAACACTGAAGCTTTCTTT. Its translation: CASSREPMNTEAFF.

The chain has TRBV3-1 (or the pseudogene TRBV3-2) and TRBJ2-1, with 12 bases that match TRBD2. The CDR3 extends over 16 amino acids. Germline V lookup: CDR1 LGHDT, CDR2 YNNKEL (reference sequence). J lost 5 bases, V lost 4 bases, and 6 bases had no gene match. The CDR3 here is CASSRVRLAGDNEQFF. DNA for the CDR3: TGTGCCAGCAGCCGCGTCCGACTAGCGGGAGACAATGAGCAGTTCTTC.

Here the CDR3 DNA reads TGTGCCAGCAGTTTATTGGGCGCGACCGCCAGCAATCAGCCCCAGCATTTT. Protein product: CASSLLGATASNQPQHF. This sequence joins TRBV27 and TRBJ1-5; D is undetermined. The CDR3 length is 17 residues. V dropped 1 base and J dropped 1 base, with 14 bases sitting between them. Germline-derived CDR1 and CDR2 are MNHEY and SMNVEV (reference sequence).

CDR3 protein: CASRRSDRGAGNTIYF. CDR3 nucleotide sequence: TGTGCCAGTAGGCGAAGCGACAGGGGGGCAGGAAACACCATATATTTT. This rearrangement joins TRBV19 to TRBJ1-3; 9 nucleotides align to TRBD1. Unmatched junction bases numbered 10, after V lost 6 bases and J lost 4 bases. The CDR3 contains 16 residues. Germline V gene data show CDR1 as LNHDA and CDR2 as SQIVND (reference sequence).

A word on this clone: Different DNA sequences within this sample yield the same CDR3. This sequence joins TRBV18 and TRBJ1-2, with 9 bases fitting TRBD1. V was pared by 3 bases and J by 6 bases, with 2 bases of the junction left unmatched. CDR3 length: 13 residues. Looked up from germline, CDR1 is KGHSH and CDR2 is LQKENI. The CDR3, as DNA: TGTGCCAGCTCACCCCGGGACAGGGATGGCTACACCTTC. Residues: CASSPRDRDGYTF.